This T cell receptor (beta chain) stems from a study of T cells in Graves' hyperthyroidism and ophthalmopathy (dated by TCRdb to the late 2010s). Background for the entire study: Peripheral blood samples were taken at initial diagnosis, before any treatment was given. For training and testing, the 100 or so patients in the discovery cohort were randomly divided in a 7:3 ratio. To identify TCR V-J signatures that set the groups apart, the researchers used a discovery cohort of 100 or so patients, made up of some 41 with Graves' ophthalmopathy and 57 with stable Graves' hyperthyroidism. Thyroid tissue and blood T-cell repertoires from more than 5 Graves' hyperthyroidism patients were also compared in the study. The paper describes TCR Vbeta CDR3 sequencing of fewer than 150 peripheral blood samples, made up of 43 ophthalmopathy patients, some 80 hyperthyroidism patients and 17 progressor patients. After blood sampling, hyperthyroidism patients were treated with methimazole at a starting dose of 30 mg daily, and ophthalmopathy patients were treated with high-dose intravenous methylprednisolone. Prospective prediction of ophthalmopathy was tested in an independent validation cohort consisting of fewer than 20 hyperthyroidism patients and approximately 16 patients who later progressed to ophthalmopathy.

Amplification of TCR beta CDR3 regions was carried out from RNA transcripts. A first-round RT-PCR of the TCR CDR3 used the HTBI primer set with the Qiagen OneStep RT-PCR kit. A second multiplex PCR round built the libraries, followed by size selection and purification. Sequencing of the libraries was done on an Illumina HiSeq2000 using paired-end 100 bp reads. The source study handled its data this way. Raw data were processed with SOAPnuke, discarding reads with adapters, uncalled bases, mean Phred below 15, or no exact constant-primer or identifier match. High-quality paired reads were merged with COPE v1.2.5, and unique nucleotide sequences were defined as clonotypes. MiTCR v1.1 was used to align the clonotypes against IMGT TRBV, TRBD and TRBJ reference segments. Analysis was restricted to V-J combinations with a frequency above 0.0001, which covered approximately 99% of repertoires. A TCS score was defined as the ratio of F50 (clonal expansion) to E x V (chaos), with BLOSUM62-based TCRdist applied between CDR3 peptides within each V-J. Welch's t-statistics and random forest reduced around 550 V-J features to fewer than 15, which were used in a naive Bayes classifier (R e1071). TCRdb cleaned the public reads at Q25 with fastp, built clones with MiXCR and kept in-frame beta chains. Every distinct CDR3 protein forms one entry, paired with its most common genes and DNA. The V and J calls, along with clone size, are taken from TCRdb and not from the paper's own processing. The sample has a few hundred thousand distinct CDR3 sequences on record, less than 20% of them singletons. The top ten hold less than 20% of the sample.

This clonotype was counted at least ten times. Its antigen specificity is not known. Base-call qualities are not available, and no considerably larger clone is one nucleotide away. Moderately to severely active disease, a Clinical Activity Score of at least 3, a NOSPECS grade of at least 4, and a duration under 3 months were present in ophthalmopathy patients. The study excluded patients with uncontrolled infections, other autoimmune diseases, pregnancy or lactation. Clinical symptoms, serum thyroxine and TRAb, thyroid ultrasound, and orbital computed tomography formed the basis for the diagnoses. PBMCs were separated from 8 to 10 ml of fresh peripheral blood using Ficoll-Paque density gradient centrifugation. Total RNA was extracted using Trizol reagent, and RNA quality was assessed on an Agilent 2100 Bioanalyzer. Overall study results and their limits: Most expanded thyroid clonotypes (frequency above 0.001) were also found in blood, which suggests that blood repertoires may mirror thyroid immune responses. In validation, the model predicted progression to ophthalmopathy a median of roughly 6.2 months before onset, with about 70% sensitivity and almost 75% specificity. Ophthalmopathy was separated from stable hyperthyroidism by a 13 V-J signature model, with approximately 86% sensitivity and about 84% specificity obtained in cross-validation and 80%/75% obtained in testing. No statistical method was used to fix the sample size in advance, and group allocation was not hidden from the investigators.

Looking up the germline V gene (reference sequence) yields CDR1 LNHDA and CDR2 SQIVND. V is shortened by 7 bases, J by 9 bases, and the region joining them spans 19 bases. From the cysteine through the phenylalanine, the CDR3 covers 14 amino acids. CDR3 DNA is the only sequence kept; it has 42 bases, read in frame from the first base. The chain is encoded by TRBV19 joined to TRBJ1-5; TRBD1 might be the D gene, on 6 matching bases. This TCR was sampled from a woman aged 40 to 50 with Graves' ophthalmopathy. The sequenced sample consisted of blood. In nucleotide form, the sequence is TGTGCCAGTAACGACAGGACCTTCACATCGCCCCAGCATTTT. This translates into CASNDRTFTSPQHF. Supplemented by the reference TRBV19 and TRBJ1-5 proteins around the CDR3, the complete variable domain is DGGITQSPKYLFRKEGQNVTLSCEQNLNHDAMYWYRQDPGQGLRLIYYSQIVNDFQKGDIAEGYSVSREKKESFPLTVTSAQKNPTAFYLCASNDRTFTSPQHFGDGTRLSIL.